The 32 T cell receptor beta chains given below trace back to one sample, sequenced in a study of PD-1 blockade in classical Hodgkin lymphoma. Measured with immunoSEQ multiplex PCR; TCRdb has only the in-frame clones, and not every one. The table lists 20,000 to 25,000 clones, 90% of them singletons. Time point noted: newly diagnosed, previously untreated cHL patient sample. Purification of CD4+ T cells from thawed PBMCs was achieved by magnetic negative selection. Sequenced material: CD4+ T cells from blood. The receptors derive from a human donor with classical Hodgkin lymphoma.

This clone appeared a single time. This sequence joins TRBV4-2 and TRBJ1-1; the D gene is possibly TRBD1 (5 bases). The V gene's germline CDR1 is LGHNA and CDR2 YNFKEQ. V shed 4 bases and J shed 5 bases, with 14 bases lying between them. CDR3 length: 14 residues. Here the CDR3 reads CASSPGGRRTEAFF. CDR3 DNA: TGTGCCAGCAGCCCCGGGGGGAGAAGAACTGAAGCTTTCTTT.

The V gene is TRBV7-6, the J gene TRBJ2-2, with no clear D. This CDR3 is built from 14 residues. Germline CDR1 reads SGHVS; CDR2 reads FNYEAQ. Trimming took 3 bases from V and 4 from J, leaving 9 bases between them. The CDR3 sequence: CASSFPGSTGELFF. CDR3 in DNA: TGTGCCAGCAGCTTCCCTGGTTCCACCGGGGAGCTGTTTTTT.

The rearrangement uses TRBV6-5 and TRBJ2-2; possibly TRBD2 for D (5 bases). The germline V gene encodes CDR1 MNHEY and CDR2 SVGAGI. Trimming cost V 6 bases and J 3 bases, with 11 bases left between them. This CDR3 comprises 14 residues. The CDR3 is CASSPAGDTGELFF. As DNA, the CDR3 is TGTGCCAGCAGCCCCGCCGGGGACACCGGGGAGCTGTTTTTT.

This clone occurred once. This chain joins TRBV4-3 and TRBJ1-2; TRBD1 agrees at 8 bases. Germline loops: CDR1 LGHNA, CDR2 YSLEER. This CDR3 contains 14 residues. The V gene end was trimmed by 0 bases and the J gene end by 8 bases; junction bases not matched to a gene: 5. CDR3 DNA: TGCGCCAGCAGCCAAGACGGACAGGGACCCGGCTACACCTTC. Amino acid sequence: CASSQDGQGPGYTF.

The chain employs TRBV5-1 and TRBJ2-3, with 13 positions matching TRBD2. The junction had 4 bases not matched to a gene; V was cut back by 3 bases and J by 0 bases. Per the germline V gene, CDR1 is SGHRS and CDR2 is YFSETQ. This CDR3 has 17 residues. The CDR3 reads CASSSTSGRTSTDTQYF. CDR3 nucleotides: TGCGCCAGCAGCTCGACTAGCGGGAGGACGAGCACAGATACGCAGTATTTT. The variable domain in full, completed from reference TRBV5-1 and TRBJ2-3, reads KAGVTQTPRYLIKTRGQQVTLSCSPISGHRSVSWYQQTPGQGLQFLFEYFSETQRNKGNFPGRFSGRQFSNSRSEMNVSTLELGDSALYLCASSSTSGRTSTDTQYFGPGTRLTVL.

This clone was recorded a few times. This chain uses TRBV4-3 with TRBJ1-1; D unclear. V shed 4 bases and J shed 5 bases, with 17 bases lying between them. CDR3 length: 15 residues. Germline V CDR1 and CDR2: LGHNA, YSLEER. CDR3 region: CASSPRWGGGTEAFF. CDR3 nucleotides: TGCGCCAGCAGCCCTAGGTGGGGTGGAGGGACTGAAGCTTTCTTT.

This clone was picked up one time. V is TRBV4-2 and J is TRBJ2-5; 7 bases agree with TRBD1. The CDR3 covers 14 residues. V shed 3 bases and J 5 bases; nucleotides not matched to a gene: 6. Germline V gives CDR1 LGHNA, CDR2 YNFKEQ. DNA of the CDR3: TGTGCCAGCAGCCAGACAGGGCGTCAGGAGACCCAGTACTTC. It encodes CASSQTGRQETQYF.

J is TRBJ2-7 and V is TRBV18; the D is unclear. The CDR3 spans 16 residues. Per germline, CDR1 KGHSH and CDR2 LQKENI. Trimming shortened V by 0 bases and J by 1 base, and 13 bases separated the two germline ends. This chain's CDR3 is CASSPPGWLQSYEQYF. In DNA form, the CDR3 reads TGTGCCAGCTCACCACCAGGGTGGCTCCAATCCTACGAGCAGTACTTC.

The J gene is TRBJ2-7, the V gene TRBV4-1; a possible D gene is TRBD2 (5 bases). The CDR3 spans 15 residues. Trimming stripped 6 bases from V and 2 bases from J, with 17 bases between. Germline V CDR1 and CDR2: MGHRA, YSYEKL. Here the CDR3 reads CASSPSWVRAYEQYF. CDR3 DNA sequence: TGCGCCAGCAGTCCGTCGTGGGTGAGGGCCTACGAGCAGTACTTC.

A single count supports this clone. V gene TRBV5-1 combines with J gene TRBJ1-4, with 8 bases lining up with TRBD1. This CDR3 spans 14 amino acids. Looked up from germline, CDR1 is SGHRS and CDR2 is YFSETQ. V gave up 3 bases and J gave up 7 bases; unmatched junction bases: 5. The DNA for the CDR3 is TGCGCCAGCAGCTCCGGACAGGGTGGTGAAAAACTGTTTTTT. As protein: CASSSGQGGEKLFF.

The table lists this clone with a count of one. The chain carries TRBV6-6 and TRBJ1-2; D is uncertain. There are 12 residues in the CDR3. Germline CDR1 reads MNHNY; CDR2 reads SVGAGI (reference sequence). V was clipped by 5 bases and J by 5 bases, with 9 bases between them. Here the CDR3 DNA reads TGTGCCAGCAGTCCTGACGGTTATGGCTACACCTTC. Protein: CASSPDGYGYTF.

This chain connects TRBV6-5 to TRBJ2-7; perhaps TRBD2 as D (6 bases). Between the trimmed V and J ends, which lost 6 bases and 3 bases, there was a span of 6 bases. Germline V gene sequence: CDR1 MNHEY, CDR2 SVGAGI. This CDR3 has 11 residues. The CDR3 sequence: CASSGGYEQYF. CDR3 coding DNA: TGTGCCAGCAGCGGGGGCTACGAGCAGTACTTC.

V and J are TRBV5-1 and TRBJ2-3; D may be TRBD1 or TRBD2 (5 bases each). CDR3 length: 14 amino acids. V lost 0 bases to trimming and J lost 2 bases, with 7 bases between them. The germline V gene has CDR1 SGHRS and CDR2 YFSETQ. In DNA form, the CDR3 reads TGCGCCAGCAGCTTGGAAGGGACCACAGATACGCAGTATTTT. Translating it yields CASSLEGTTDTQYF.

This chain joins TRBV4-1 and TRBJ1-1, with D maybe TRBD1 (6 bases). CDR1 is MGHRA, CDR2 YSYEKL, per germline. The ends were cut back, 4 bases at V and 1 base at J, with 13 bases in the middle. This CDR3 has 15 amino acids. The CDR3 DNA reads TGCGCCAGCAGCCTACTTAGGGGACAGAACACTGAAGCTTTCTTT. It specifies CASSLLRGQNTEAFF.

The chain recombines TRBV27 with TRBJ2-7; no firm D call. V lost 3 bases, J lost 3 bases, and 15 bases lay in between. Germline V gene data show CDR1 as MNHEY and CDR2 as SMNVEV (reference sequence). The CDR3 extends over 15 amino acids. The CDR3 loop is CASSFVAAGDYEQYF. CDR3 coding DNA: TGTGCCAGCAGTTTTGTGGCAGCTGGGGACTACGAGCAGTACTTC.

The V gene is TRBV13, the J gene TRBJ2-2; the match to TRBD2 covers 8 bases. The CDR3 is 14 residues long. Germline V gene lookup returns CDR1 PRHDT and CDR2 FYEKMQ (reference sequence). V trimming: 5 bases; J trimming: 4 bases; junction bases outside the gene matches: 3. The CDR3 bases are TGTGCCAGCAGCCCGGGACTAGTCACCGGGGAGCTGTTTTTT. This translates into CASSPGLVTGELFF.

The J gene is TRBJ1-6, the V gene TRBV5-1, with unresolved D. The CDR3 totals 18 residues. V lost 4 bases and J 0 bases, leaving 17 bases between the germline ends. Germline CDR1 and CDR2: SGHRS and YFSETQ. The DNA of the CDR3 is TGCGCCAGCAGCCCCGGTGGCATCGCCAGCTCCTATAATTCACCCCTCCACTTT. Protein: CASSPGGIASSYNSPLHF. The variable domain in full, with the rest retrieved from reference TRBV5-1 and TRBJ1-6, is KAGVTQTPRYLIKTRGQQVTLSCSPISGHRSVSWYQQTPGQGLQFLFEYFSETQRNKGNFPGRFSGRQFSNSRSEMNVSTLELGDSALYLCASSPGGIASSYNSPLHFGNGTRLTVT.

This clone was found a few times. The J gene is TRBJ1-5, the V gene TRBV7-9; the D gene is possibly TRBD1 (5 bases). The CDR3 is 15 amino acids. Trimming pared 3 bases from V and 3 bases from J, leaving 12 bases between. The germline V gene has CDR1 SEHNR and CDR2 FQNEAQ (reference sequence). CDR3 region: CASSLQGGSNQPQHF. In DNA, the CDR3 is TGTGCCAGCAGCTTGCAGGGTGGTTCCAATCAGCCCCAGCATTTT. Supplemented by reference TRBV7-9 and TRBJ1-5, the full variable domain reads DTGVSQNPRHKITKRGQNVTFRCDPISEHNRLYWYRQTLGQGPEFLTYFQNEAQLEKSRLLSDRFSAERPKGSFSTLEIQRTEQGDSAMYLCASSLQGGSNQPQHFGDGTRLSIL.

The chain uses TRBV4-3 and TRBJ1-1, with TRBD1 identical over 9 bases. The V and J ends lost 4 bases and 4 bases, in that order; junction bases with no gene match: 10. Germline assignment: CDR1 LGHNA and CDR2 YSLEER. This CDR3 region has 16 residues. The CDR3: CASSRSPGQGPTEAFF. The DNA for the CDR3 is TGCGCCAGCAGCCGCTCGCCGGGACAGGGACCCACTGAAGCTTTCTTT.

The chain carries TRBV28 and TRBJ1-4; D gene uncertain. The V gene's germline CDR1 is MDHEN and CDR2 SYDVKM. The germline V and J ends were trimmed by 9 bases and 11 bases, with 22 bases remaining between them. The CDR3 consists of 14 residues. CDR3 protein: CASSSPSRGYKLFF. CDR3 DNA: TGTGCCAGTTCCTCCCCTTCCCGCGGGTACAAACTGTTTTTT.

The gene calls are TRBV6-1 and TRBJ1-2; no firm D call. Trimming pared 2 bases from V and 0 bases from J, leaving 7 bases between. CDR3 size: 14 residues. Germline V gene sequence: CDR1 MNHNS, CDR2 SASEGT. CDR3 loop: CASSEQTSNYGYTF. The CDR3 nucleotides are TGTGCCAGCAGTGAACAGACTTCTAACTATGGCTACACCTTC.

The chain joins TRBV6-5 to TRBJ2-7; D may correspond to TRBD1 or TRBD2 (5 bases each). The CDR3 consists of 13 residues. Germline V CDR1 and CDR2: MNHEY, SVGAGI. V was shortened by 7 bases and J by 2 bases, with 12 bases between the two germline ends. CDR3 DNA: TGTGCCAGCATGGGACGGAATGCCTACGAGCAGTACTTC. It translates to CASMGRNAYEQYF.

The V gene is TRBV6-6, the J gene TRBJ2-2, with 8 bases lining up with TRBD1. This CDR3 has 15 amino acids. Germline V gene sequence: CDR1 MNHNY, CDR2 SVGAGI (reference sequence). With V trimmed by 5 bases and J by 6 bases, 8 bases remained unmatched. This CDR3 reads CASSPRTGTAGELFF. CDR3 in DNA: TGTGCCAGCAGTCCTCGGACAGGGACGGCCGGGGAGCTGTTTTTT.

The CDR3 here is CSARWSSEAFF. CDR3 sequence (DNA): TGCAGCGCCCGGTGGAGTTCTGAAGCTTTCTTT. The chain carries TRBV29-1 and TRBJ1-1; no definite D call. This CDR3 contains 11 residues. The germline V and J ends were trimmed by 7 bases and 6 bases, with 12 bases remaining between them. CDR1 is SQVTM, CDR2 ANQGSEA, per germline.

V gene TRBV28 combines with J gene TRBJ2-1; D ambiguous. From germline, CDR1 is MDHEN and CDR2 SYDVKM. Trimming took 2 bases from V and 8 from J, leaving 7 bases between them. The CDR3 sequence is 12 residues long. CDR3: CASSLTIDEQFF. In DNA form, the CDR3 reads TGTGCCAGCAGTTTAACGATCGATGAGCAGTTCTTC.

V is TRBV19 and J is TRBJ2-7; 13 bases are a match to TRBD2. The V segment lost 4 bases and the J segment 5 bases; nucleotides outside the gene matches: 5. CDR1 and CDR2 (germline): LNHDA, SQIVND (reference sequence). The length of the CDR3 is 15 residues. CDR3 amino acids: CASSRTSGRWDEQYF. Here the CDR3 DNA reads TGTGCCAGTAGTAGGACTAGCGGGAGATGGGACGAGCAGTACTTC.

This clone was seen just once. The CDR3 loop reads CASSLEGPGSQYF. DNA for the CDR3: TGCGCCAGCAGCTTGGAGGGCCCCGGGTCTCAGTACTTC. The chain couples TRBV5-1 to TRBJ2-5; D call uncertain. This CDR3 region has 13 residues. The V gene lost 0 bases and the J gene lost 11 bases, with 14 bases spanning the gap. Germline V gives CDR1 SGHRS, CDR2 YFSETQ.

Written as DNA, the CDR3 is TGTGCGAGCGGCGGGAGATGGTCCTACAATGAGCAGTTCTTC. It codes for CASGGRWSYNEQFF. The chain combines TRBV11-2 with TRBJ2-1; 7 bases agree with TRBD2. Germline CDR1 SGHAT, CDR2 FQNNGV. This CDR3 region has 14 residues.

V and J are TRBV5-4 and TRBJ1-4; no clear D gene. The CDR3 sequence is 17 residues long. V dropped 3 bases and J dropped 0 bases, with 15 bases sitting between them. Germline loops: CDR1 SGHNT, CDR2 YYREEE (reference sequence). The CDR3 here is CASSSAAHQATNEKLFF. DNA for the CDR3: TGTGCCAGCAGCTCGGCAGCCCACCAAGCAACTAATGAAAAACTGTTTTTT.

This rearrangement joins TRBV5-5 to TRBJ2-5; 11 nucleotides line up with TRBD2. Germline lookup yields CDR1 SGHKS and CDR2 YYEKEE (reference sequence). V gave up 2 bases and J gave up 2 bases; unmatched junction bases: 5. The CDR3 totals 16 residues. CDR3 DNA sequence: TGTGCCAGCAGCTTAGGACTAGCGGGTTATCAAGAGACCCAGTACTTC. The encoded protein is CASSLGLAGYQETQYF.

This CDR3 is CASGRDSGANVLTF. In DNA, the CDR3 is TGTGCCAGCGGGAGGGACTCTGGGGCCAACGTCCTGACTTTC. The rearrangement uses TRBV27 and TRBJ2-6, with TRBD2 identical over 7 bases. V trimming: 8 bases; J trimming: 0 bases; junction bases outside the gene matches: 1. Germline CDR1 reads MNHEY; CDR2 reads SMNVEV (reference sequence). CDR3 length: 14 amino acids.

The chain links TRBV27 to TRBJ1-4; 9 bases align to TRBD1. CDR1 and CDR2 (germline): MNHEY, SMNVEV (reference sequence). The CDR3 length is 17 residues. After removal of 2 bases from V and 7 bases from J, the junction contained 11 bases not matched to a gene. The CDR3 coding sequence is TGTGCCAGCAGTTTAAAGGGCATCGGGACAGGGCCTGAAAAACTGTTTTTT. Amino acids: CASSLKGIGTGPEKLFF.